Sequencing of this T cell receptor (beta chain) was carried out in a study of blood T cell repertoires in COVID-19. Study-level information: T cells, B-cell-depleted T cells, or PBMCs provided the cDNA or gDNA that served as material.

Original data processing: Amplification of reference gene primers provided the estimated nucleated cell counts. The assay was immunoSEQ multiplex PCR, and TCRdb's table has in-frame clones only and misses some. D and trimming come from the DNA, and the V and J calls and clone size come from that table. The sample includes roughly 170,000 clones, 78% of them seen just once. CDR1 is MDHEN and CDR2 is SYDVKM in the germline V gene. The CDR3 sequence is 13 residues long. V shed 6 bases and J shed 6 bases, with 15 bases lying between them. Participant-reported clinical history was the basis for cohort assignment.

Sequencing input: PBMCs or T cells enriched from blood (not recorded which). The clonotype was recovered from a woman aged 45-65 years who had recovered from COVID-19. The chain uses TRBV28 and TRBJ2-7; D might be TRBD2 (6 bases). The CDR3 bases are TGTGCCAGCAGGATCGCTCGGGGGAGCGAGCAGTACTTC. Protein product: CASRIARGSEQYF.